The rows below give T cell receptor beta chains drawn from one sample of a study of blood T cell repertoires in COVID-19. Measured with immunoSEQ multiplex PCR; TCRdb has only the in-frame clones, and not every one. The data show more than 200,000 clones, around 84% seen once. The source material was peripheral blood. These receptors came from a woman aged 55-70 years with COVID-19, enrolled during active disease. The CDR3 runs from the conserved cysteine through the conserved F or W. The D gene is left open where the match is weak. Expanded clones are given a class, and other clones once, few, many or no size at all.

size: .
J: TRBJ1-2
D: .
V: TRBV12-3/TRBV12-4
CDR3: CASSFVANYGYTF
DNA: TGTGCCAGCAGTTTTGTGGCAAACTATGGCTACACCTTC

size: .
J: TRBJ2-6
D: TRBD1
V: TRBV10-3
CDR3: CAAEPGQANSGANVLTF
DNA: TGTGCCGCCGAACCGGGACAGGCTAACTCTGGGGCCAACGTCCTGACTTTC

size: .
J: TRBJ1-2
D: TRBD1
V: TRBV6-1
CDR3: CASSGGWGQGVPNYGYTF
DNA: TGTGCCAGCAGTGGCGGTTGGGGACAGGGCGTACCTAACTATGGCTACACCTTC

size: .
J: TRBJ2-7
D: .
V: TRBV7-9
CDR3: CASRPQVPWADSYEQYF
DNA: TGTGCCAGCAGGCCCCAAGTCCCGTGGGCAGACTCCTACGAGCAGTACTTC

size: .
J: TRBJ2-4
D: TRBD1
V: TRBV18
CDR3: CASSPRDSLRAKNIQYF
DNA: TGTGCCAGCTCACCCCGGGACAGTCTTCGAGCCAAAAACATTCAGTACTTC

size: .
J: TRBJ2-4
D: TRBD1
V: TRBV29-1
CDR3: CSVGPQGDIQYF
DNA: TGCAGCGTTGGCCCCCAGGGGGACATTCAGTACTTC

size: .
J: TRBJ2-6
D: .
V: TRBV3-1/TRBV3-2
CDR3: CASSQRTPNSGANVLTF
DNA: TGTGCCAGCAGCCAGAGGACACCTAACTCTGGGGCCAACGTCCTGACTTTC

size: .
J: TRBJ1-2
D: .
V: TRBV30
CDR3: CAWAGPQGRGYTF
DNA: TGTGCCTGGGCGGGACCCCAAGGGAGGGGCTACACCTTC

size: once
J: TRBJ1-5
D: .
V: TRBV19
CDR3: CASTPGAPQPQHF
DNA: TGTGCCAGTACCCCGGGAGCCCCTCAGCCCCAGCATTTT

size: .
J: TRBJ1-5
D: TRBD1
V: TRBV6-1
CDR3: CASSARQGGGSNQPQHF
DNA: TGTGCCAGCAGTGCACGACAGGGCGGTGGCAGCAATCAGCCCCAGCATTTT

size: .
J: TRBJ1-4
D: .
V: TRBV11-2
CDR3: CASSPKIRATNEKLFF
DNA: TGTGCCAGCAGCCCAAAGATTAGAGCAACTAATGAAAAACTGTTTTTT

size: once
J: TRBJ2-7
D: .
V: TRBV15
CDR3: CATSRDKRVTYEQYF
DNA: TGTGCCACCAGCAGAGATAAGCGTGTCACCTACGAGCAGTACTTC

size: once
J: TRBJ1-4
D: .
V: TRBV15
CDR3: CATSGLGTPNEKLFF
DNA: TGTGCCACCAGCGGGCTCGGGACTCCAAATGAAAAACTGTTTTTT

size: once
J: TRBJ1-6
D: .
V: TRBV4-2
CDR3: CASSQAAGQHNSPLHF
DNA: TGTGCCAGCAGCCAAGCAGCTGGACAACATAATTCACCCCTCCACTTT

size: .
J: TRBJ2-5
D: TRBD2
V: TRBV5-1
CDR3: CASAPSGRSGETQYF
DNA: TGCGCCAGTGCTCCCAGCGGGAGGAGCGGGGAGACCCAGTACTTC

size: .
J: TRBJ1-2
D: .
V: TRBV19
CDR3: CASSILGQPYGYTF
DNA: TGTGCCAGTAGTATTCTAGGACAGCCTTATGGCTACACCTTC

size: .
J: TRBJ1-2
D: .
V: TRBV28
CDR3: CASRFPQGSNYGYTF
DNA: TGTGCCAGCAGATTCCCGCAGGGCTCTAACTATGGCTACACCTTC

size: .
J: TRBJ2-1
D: TRBD2
V: TRBV30
CDR3: CAWSELAKHNEQFF
DNA: TGTGCCTGGAGTGAACTAGCGAAACACAATGAGCAGTTCTTC

size: .
J: TRBJ2-3
D: TRBD2
V: TRBV4-3
CDR3: CASSQEPGGRGADTQYF
DNA: TGCGCCAGCAGCCAAGAACCTGGCGGGAGGGGGGCAGATACGCAGTATTTT

size: .
J: TRBJ2-4
D: .
V: TRBV19
CDR3: CASSIGHAKNIQYF
DNA: TGTGCCAGTAGTATAGGGCACGCCAAAAACATTCAGTACTTC

size: .
J: TRBJ2-7
D: TRBD2
V: TRBV29-1
CDR3: CSGTVAGVGEQYF
DNA: TGCAGCGGAACCGTAGCGGGAGTAGGGGAGCAGTACTTC

size: once
J: TRBJ2-7
D: TRBD2
V: TRBV28
CDR3: CASRGGNGYEQYF
DNA: TGTGCCAGCAGGGGAGGGAATGGATACGAGCAGTACTTC

size: once
J: TRBJ1-1
D: .
V: TRBV29-1
CDR3: CSVLLGAEWTEAFF
DNA: TGCAGCGTTCTCTTGGGGGCTGAGTGGACTGAAGCTTTCTTT

size: .
J: TRBJ2-2
D: TRBD2
V: TRBV5-6
CDR3: CASSSITSGRNTGELFF
DNA: TGTGCCAGCAGCTCGATCACTAGCGGGAGGAACACCGGGGAGCTGTTTTTT

size: .
J: TRBJ2-2
D: TRBD1
V: TRBV5-5
CDR3: CASSVGLGTGIAGELFF
DNA: TGTGCCAGCAGCGTGGGTCTGGGGACAGGGATCGCCGGGGAGCTGTTTTTT

size: .
J: TRBJ1-1
D: .
V: TRBV18
CDR3: CASSPLGQNTEAFF
DNA: TGTGCCAGCTCCCCTCTCGGACAAAACACTGAAGCTTTCTTT

size: .
J: TRBJ2-1
D: TRBD2
V: TRBV27
CDR3: CASSRSGTSYNEQFF
DNA: TGTGCCAGCAGTCGGAGCGGGACCTCCTACAATGAGCAGTTCTTC

size: .
J: TRBJ1-5
D: TRBD1
V: TRBV28
CDR3: CASRQQGISNQPQHF
DNA: TGTGCCAGCAGACAACAGGGGATTAGCAATCAGCCCCAGCATTTT

size: once
J: TRBJ2-7
D: TRBD1
V: TRBV19
CDR3: CASSKGARNNYEQYF
DNA: TGTGCCAGTAGTAAGGGGGCTCGGAATAACTACGAGCAGTACTTC

size: .
J: TRBJ1-4
D: .
V: TRBV28
CDR3: CAIGYGAGYEKLFF
DNA: TGTGCCATCGGGTATGGGGCAGGGTACGAAAAACTGTTTTTT

size: .
J: TRBJ1-1
D: TRBD1
V: TRBV5-5
CDR3: CASSLRTGEITEAFF
DNA: TGTGCCAGCAGCTTGCGGACAGGGGAGATCACTGAAGCTTTCTTT

size: .
J: TRBJ1-1
D: .
V: TRBV19
CDR3: CASSHRRAGTEAFF
DNA: TGTGCCAGTAGCCACCGGAGAGCTGGCACTGAAGCTTTCTTT

size: .
J: TRBJ1-2
D: .
V: TRBV5-4
CDR3: CASSPDRGYGYTF
DNA: TGTGCCAGCAGCCCTGACCGAGGTTATGGCTACACCTTC

size: once
J: TRBJ2-2
D: TRBD2
V: TRBV10-3
CDR3: CAIPAGGANTGELFF
DNA: TGTGCCATTCCAGCGGGAGGTGCGAACACCGGAGAGCTGTTTTTT

size: .
J: TRBJ1-2
D: .
V: TRBV7-2
CDR3: CASSPAGAPTNYGYTF
DNA: TGTGCCAGCAGCCCCGCAGGGGCCCCCACCAACTATGGCTACACCTTC

size: .
J: TRBJ1-5
D: .
V: TRBV28
CDR3: CASRKGIQGNQPQHF
DNA: TGTGCCAGCAGGAAGGGGATACAGGGCAATCAGCCCCAGCATTTT

size: .
J: TRBJ2-7
D: .
V: TRBV7-2
CDR3: CASRQGHAYEQYF
DNA: TGTGCCAGCAGGCAGGGACATGCCTACGAGCAGTACTTC

size: .
J: TRBJ2-5
D: .
V: TRBV5-4
CDR3: CASSAKETQYF
DNA: TGTGCCAGCAGCGCGAAAGAGACCCAGTACTTC

size: .
J: TRBJ1-6
D: TRBD1
V: TRBV6-6
CDR3: CASSGRGTGASPLHF
DNA: TGTGCCAGCAGTGGCCGAGGGACAGGGGCTTCACCCCTCCACTTT